This TCR beta chain is drawn from a study of vaccination effects on CD4 cells after COVID-19. Study overall: Peptide-pool stimulation followed by sequencing identified expanded antigen-specific CD4+ clonotypes in the ViraFEST assay. Findings and limits, study-wide: Among infection- and vaccine-induced clones, marked clonal contraction occurred late after vaccination. Cross-reaction with common cold coronaviruses was seen in only 1 of 255 vaccine-induced clones from healthy vaccinees.

Subsequent to 10 days of culture, CD4+ T cells were isolated. None of these healthy vaccinees had been infected with SARS-CoV-2 before vaccination. Details on this clone: Its antigen remains unidentified.

Assay used: immunoSEQ multiplex PCR; TCRdb lists only in-frame clones, some missing. The sample records some 30,000 clones, about 71% being singletons. This CDR3 comprises 15 residues. Trimming stripped 6 bases from V and 1 base from J, with 13 bases between. CDR1 is SGHTA and CDR2 is FQGNSA in the germline V gene. This sequence was found in a human donor who received a COVID-19 vaccine. This material consisted of CD4+ T cells from PBMCs cultured without peptide, taken before COVID-19 vaccination. The J gene is TRBJ1-3, the V gene TRBV7-2; a possible D gene is TRBD1 (6 bases). The CDR3 reads CASSSMGASGNTIYF. CDR3 sequence (DNA): TGTGCCAGCAGTTCAATGGGGGCTTCTGGAAACACCATATATTTT.